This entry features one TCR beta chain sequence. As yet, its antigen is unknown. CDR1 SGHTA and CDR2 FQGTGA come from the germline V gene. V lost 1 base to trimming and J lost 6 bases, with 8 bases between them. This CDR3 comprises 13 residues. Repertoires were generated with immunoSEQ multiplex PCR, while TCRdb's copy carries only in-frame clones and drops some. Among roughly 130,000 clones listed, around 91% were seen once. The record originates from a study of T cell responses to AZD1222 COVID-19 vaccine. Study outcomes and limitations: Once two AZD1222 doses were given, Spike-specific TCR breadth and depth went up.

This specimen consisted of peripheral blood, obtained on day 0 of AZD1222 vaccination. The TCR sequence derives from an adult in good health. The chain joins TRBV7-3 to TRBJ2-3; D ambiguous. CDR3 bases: TGTGCCAGCAGCTTAAGTAGGGCGGATACGCAGTATTTT. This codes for CASSLSRADTQYF. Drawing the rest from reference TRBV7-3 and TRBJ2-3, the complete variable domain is GAGVSQTPSNKVTEKGKYVELRCDPISGHTALYWYRQSLGQGPEFLIYFQGTGAADDSGLPNDRFFAVRPEGSVSTLKIQRTERGDSAVYLCASSLSRADTQYFGPGTRLTVL.